The 25 T cell receptor beta chains below were found in one sample sequenced in a study of shared clonotypes between healthy human individuals. Repertoires were generated with immunoSEQ multiplex PCR, while TCRdb's copy carries only in-frame clones and drops some. The data contain about 2,200,000 clones, 85% to 95% of them seen just once; the ten biggest clones take up under 2%. Naive CD8 cells comprised CD45RO-negative, CCR7-positively selected cells, excluding terminally differentiated effector memory CD45RA+ cells. The sample consisted of naive CD8+ T cells from PBMCs. These receptors came from a man younger than 35 in good health. Some clones in this sample may be carry-over from other donors' samples.

V is TRBV7-2 and J is TRBJ1-2; D call uncertain. The CDR3 loop spans 15 amino acids. CDR1 is SGHTA, CDR2 FQGNSA, per germline. The V end lost 5 bases, the J end lost 6 bases, and 19 bases lay between the germline ends. In DNA, the CDR3 is TGTGCCAGCAGCCCACAAGCGGGTTATGGTGATGGCTACACCTTC. Translating gives CASSPQAGYGDGYTF.

The rearrangement uses TRBV15 and TRBJ2-7; D is unresolved. The V end was cut by 0 bases, the J end by 2 bases, with 17 bases between. Germline loops: CDR1 LNHNV, CDR2 YYDKDF (reference sequence). The CDR3 length is 17 residues. DNA for the CDR3: TGTGCCACCAGCAGAGATCGCCCCAAAGGGCTGGCCTACGAGCAGTACTTC. Translated: CATSRDRPKGLAYEQYF. Full variable domain (remainder filled in from reference TRBV15 and TRBJ2-7): DAMVIQNPRYQVTQFGKPVTLSCSQTLNHNVMYWYQQKSSQAPKLLFHYYDKDFNNEADTPDNFQSRRPNTSFCFLDIRSPGLGDTAMYLCATSRDRPKGLAYEQYFGPGTRLTVT.

This rearrangement joins TRBV5-1 to TRBJ2-7; 11 bases are shared with TRBD2. Germline V lookup: CDR1 SGHRS, CDR2 YFSETQ. The CDR3 is 16 residues long. The J segment lost 1 base and the V segment lost 5 bases, leaving 8 bases of the junction unmatched. As DNA, the CDR3 is TGCGCCAGCAGGGCTATTAGGACTAGCGGGTCCTACGAGCAGTACTTC. This encodes CASRAIRTSGSYEQYF.

The V gene is TRBV7-3, the J gene TRBJ2-7; TRBD2 matches at 7 bases. CDR1 is SGHTA, CDR2 FQGTGA, per germline. The CDR3 is made up of 12 amino acids. V trimming: 1 base; J trimming: 7 bases; junction bases outside the gene matches: 1. The CDR3 DNA sequence: TGTGCCAGCAGCTTAAGCGGGGGAGAGCAGTACTTC. Encoded protein: CASSLSGGEQYF.

This rearrangement joins TRBV27 to TRBJ1-2; no clear D. The CDR3 runs 13 residues. Germline V gene lookup returns CDR1 MNHEY and CDR2 SMNVEV (reference sequence). V was pared by 3 bases and J by 4 bases, with 9 bases between. The CDR3 coding sequence is TGTGCCAGCAGTTTTTTCGCTTCCTATGGCTACACCTTC. This sequence encodes CASSFFASYGYTF.

The J gene is TRBJ2-7, the V gene TRBV27; weak D call: TRBD1 (5 bases). V was pared by 0 bases and J by 2 bases, with 14 bases between. The CDR3 is 16 residues long. Germline CDR1 reads MNHEY; CDR2 reads SMNVEV (reference sequence). CDR3 sequence reads: CASSLSRTMAPYEQYF. The DNA for the CDR3 is TGTGCCAGCAGTTTATCACGGACAATGGCCCCCTACGAGCAGTACTTC.

The chain couples TRBV27 to TRBJ2-1, with 10 bases lining up with TRBD2. Germline loops: CDR1 MNHEY, CDR2 SMNVEV (reference sequence). The CDR3 runs to 17 residues. V trimming: 3 bases; J trimming: 10 bases; junction bases outside the gene matches: 15. Written as DNA, the CDR3 is TGTGCCAGCAGTTTTCGTGCCTTAGCGGGAGGTGGTCGAGAGCAGTTCTTC. Translation: CASSFRALAGGGREQFF.

The CDR3 coding sequence is TGTGCCAGCGGATACTTTAGCGGGACCGGGGAGCTGTTTTTT. Translated, it gives CASGYFSGTGELFF. This chain connects TRBV6-5 to TRBJ2-2, with TRBD2 matching 7 bases. The CDR3 is made up of 14 amino acids. Looked up from germline, CDR1 is MNHEY and CDR2 is SVGAGI. V lost 8 bases and J lost 5; bases outside the gene matches: 8.

The chain combines TRBV4-1 with TRBJ2-7; D is unclear. The CDR3 sequence is 15 residues long. Germline V gene lookup returns CDR1 MGHRA and CDR2 YSYEKL. Trimming cost V 5 bases and J 1 base, with 15 bases left between them. CDR3: CASSIDRLGSYEQYF. For the CDR3, the DNA is TGCGCCAGCAGCATAGACCGGTTGGGGTCCTACGAGCAGTACTTC.

The chain is built from TRBV7-9 and TRBJ1-1; no firm D call. This CDR3 has 15 amino acids. Trimming removed 4 bases from V and 1 base from J, with 13 bases in between. CDR1 SEHNR and CDR2 FQNEAQ come from the germline V gene (reference sequence). Written as DNA, the CDR3 is TGTGCCAGCAGCTGGGCGGGCGCCGGGAACACTGAAGCTTTCTTT. Encoded protein: CASSWAGAGNTEAFF.

This rearrangement joins TRBV9 to TRBJ2-7, with 12 positions matching TRBD1. Germline loops: CDR1 SGDLS, CDR2 YYNGEE. The CDR3 extends over 15 amino acids. V dropped 4 bases and J dropped 5; count of bases not matched to a gene: 7. The CDR3, as DNA: TGTGCCAGCAGCACCCGGGACAGGGGGCAGAACGAGCAGTACTTC. Protein: CASSTRDRGQNEQYF.

As DNA, the CDR3 is TGCAGCGCCCAACCGCGCGGGGCTTACGAGCAGTACTTC. It codes for CSAQPRGAYEQYF. The rearrangement uses TRBV29-1 and TRBJ2-5; possibly TRBD2 for D (6 bases). The J call may be in error: the DNA end matches TRBJ2-7 better. Germline-derived CDR1 and CDR2 are SQVTM and ANQGSEA. The CDR3 sequence is 13 residues long.

This clone is a singleton in its sample. Other DNA sequences in this sample translate to the same CDR3. The rearrangement links TRBV18 to TRBJ1-5; D remains unclear. Trimming shortened V by 3 bases and J by 5 bases, and 14 bases separated the two germline ends. The CDR3 runs 15 residues. Germline V gene data show CDR1 as KGHSH and CDR2 as LQKENI. As DNA, the CDR3 is TGTGCCAGCTCACCCGGTCGGGGATTAGATCAGCCCCAGCATTTT. It is translated as CASSPGRGLDQPQHF. Variable domain in full (rest from reference TRBV18 and TRBJ1-5): NAGVMQNPRHLVRRRGQEARLRCSPMKGHSHVYWYRQLPEEGLKFMVYLQKENIIDESGMPKERFSAEFPKEGPSILRIQQVVRGDSAAYFCASSPGRGLDQPQHFGDGTRLSIL.

The chain couples TRBV27 to TRBJ1-4, with D possibly TRBD1 on 5 matching bases. Trimming cost V 6 bases and J 0 bases, with 11 bases left between them. Looked up from germline, CDR1 is MNHEY and CDR2 is SMNVEV (reference sequence). The CDR3 runs 15 residues. The CDR3 DNA reads TGTGCCAGCAGGGTAGGGGCCGCAACTAATGAAAAACTGTTTTTT. It encodes CASRVGAATNEKLFF. Based on the CDR3 plus reference TRBV27 and TRBJ1-4, the full variable domain is EAQVTQNPRYLITVTGKKLTVTCSQNMNHEYMSWYRQDPGLGLRQIYYSMNVEVTDKGDVPEGYKVSRKEKRNFPLILESPSPNQTSLYFCASRVGAATNEKLFFGSGTQLSVL.

The chain joins TRBV5-4 to TRBJ2-3; 7 positions match TRBD1. CDR1 and CDR2 from the germline V gene are SGHNT and YYREEE (reference sequence). Unmatched junction bases numbered 6, after V lost 0 bases and J lost 2 bases. This CDR3 is 16 amino acids long. The CDR3 region is CASSLAERGHTDTQYF. CDR3 in DNA: TGTGCCAGCAGCTTGGCCGAAAGGGGGCACACAGATACGCAGTATTTT.

The CDR3 here is CASSQVRGQGPHYGYTF. The CDR3 DNA follows: TGCGCCAGCAGCCAAGTGAGGGGACAGGGGCCCCACTATGGCTACACCTTC. V gene TRBV4-1 combines with J gene TRBJ1-2, with 10 bases fitting TRBD1. This CDR3 is built from 17 residues. Germline-derived CDR1 and CDR2 are MGHRA and YSYEKL. The ends lost 1 base at V and 3 bases at J; junction bases unmatched: 8.

The chain recombines TRBV2 with TRBJ1-5; D is unclear. Between the trimmed V and J ends, which lost 7 bases and 3 bases, there was a span of 22 bases. This CDR3 has 17 amino acids. Per germline, CDR1 SNHLY and CDR2 FYNNEI. The CDR3 sequence is CASTPSISREINQPQHF. The CDR3 coding sequence is TGTGCCAGCACCCCCTCCATTAGCCGGGAAATCAATCAGCCCCAGCATTTT.

This chain joins TRBV28 and TRBJ1-5; the match to TRBD1 covers 9 bases. The V and J ends lost 5 bases and 0 bases, in that order; junction bases with no gene match: 5. The CDR3 contains 16 residues. The germline V gene encodes CDR1 MDHEN and CDR2 SYDVKM. The CDR3 loop is CASSPGTGFSNQPQHF. DNA of the CDR3: TGTGCCAGCAGTCCCGGGACAGGGTTTAGCAATCAGCCCCAGCATTTT.

The chain links TRBV5-1 to TRBJ2-7; D remains unclear. This CDR3 comprises 14 residues. V lost 4 bases and J 0 bases, leaving 11 bases between the germline ends. The germline gives CDR1 SGHRS, CDR2 YFSETQ. CDR3: CASSPRAASYEQYF. Written as DNA, the CDR3 is TGCGCCAGCAGCCCCCGGGCCGCCTCCTACGAGCAGTACTTC.

This clone was counted once. The rearrangement uses TRBV13 and TRBJ2-4; D is perhaps TRBD1 or TRBD2 (5 bases each). The CDR3 extends over 14 amino acids. V was shortened by 4 bases and J by 7 bases, with 14 bases between the two germline ends. Germline V gives CDR1 PRHDT, CDR2 FYEKMQ (reference sequence). CDR3 in DNA: TGTGCCAGCAGCTCCGGGACGCTGGGGAACATTCAGTACTTC. This gives the protein CASSSGTLGNIQYF.

CDR3 in DNA: TGTGCCAGCAGTTTATTGGTGGAGGGGGAGCCCTCCTATGGCTACACCTTC. This sequence encodes CASSLLVEGEPSYGYTF. This chain uses TRBV28 with TRBJ1-2, with D possibly being TRBD1 (6 bases). The V gene's germline CDR1 is MDHEN and CDR2 SYDVKM. The CDR3 has 17 amino acids. Trimming pared 1 base from V and 4 bases from J, leaving 19 bases between.

The chain uses TRBV7-3 and TRBJ2-1; D perhaps matches TRBD2 (6 bases). CDR3 length: 13 residues. The V gene lost 4 bases and the J gene lost 12 bases, with 16 bases spanning the gap. Germline loops: CDR1 SGHTA, CDR2 FQGTGA. The DNA of the CDR3 is TGTGCCAGCAGCTCCACAGCGGGCGGGGTGCAGTTCTTC. Translating it yields CASSSTAGGVQFF.

The chain recombines TRBV30 with TRBJ2-5; TRBD1 might be the D (5 bases). The CDR3 has 12 residues. The V gene lost 3 bases and the J gene lost 5 bases, with 10 bases spanning the gap. Germline lookup yields CDR1 GTSNPN and CDR2 SVGIG (reference sequence). In DNA, the CDR3 is TGTGCCTGGAGGGGGCTGGGGGAGACCCAGTACTTC. As protein: CAWRGLGETQYF.

This chain connects TRBV19 to TRBJ1-1; maybe TRBD1 (6 bases). V gave up 6 bases and J gave up 2 bases, with 19 bases separating them. Germline CDR1 reads LNHDA; CDR2 reads SQIVND (reference sequence). CDR3 length: 16 residues. CDR3 loop: CASRPKGGHSNTEAFF. CDR3 DNA: TGTGCCAGTAGACCAAAGGGGGGTCACTCTAACACTGAAGCTTTCTTT.

The rearrangement joins TRBV7-9 to TRBJ2-2; 8 bases match TRBD1. Germline values: CDR1 SEHNR, CDR2 FQNEAQ (reference sequence). V shed 6 bases and J 1 base; nucleotides not matched to a gene: 10. The CDR3 extends over 17 amino acids. In nucleotides, the CDR3 is TGTGCCAGCAGTTTTTATACCGGACAGGGGAACACCGGGGAGCTGTTTTTT. Its protein product is CASSFYTGQGNTGELFF.